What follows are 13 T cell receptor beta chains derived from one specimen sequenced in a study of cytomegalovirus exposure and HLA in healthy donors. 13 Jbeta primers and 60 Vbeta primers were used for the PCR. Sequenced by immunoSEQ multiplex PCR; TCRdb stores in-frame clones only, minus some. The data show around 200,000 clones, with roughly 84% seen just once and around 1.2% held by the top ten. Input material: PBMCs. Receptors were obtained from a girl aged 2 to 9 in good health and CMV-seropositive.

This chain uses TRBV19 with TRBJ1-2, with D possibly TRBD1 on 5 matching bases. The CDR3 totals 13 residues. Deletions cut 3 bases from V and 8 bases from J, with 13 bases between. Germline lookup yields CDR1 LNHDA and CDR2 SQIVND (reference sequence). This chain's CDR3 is CASSISRDGGYTF. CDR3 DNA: TGTGCCAGTAGTATCTCCAGGGATGGAGGCTACACCTTC.

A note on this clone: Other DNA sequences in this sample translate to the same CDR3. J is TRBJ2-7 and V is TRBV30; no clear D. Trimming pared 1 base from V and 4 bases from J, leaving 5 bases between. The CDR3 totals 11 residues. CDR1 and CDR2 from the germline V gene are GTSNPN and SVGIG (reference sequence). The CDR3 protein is CAWSGVYEQYF. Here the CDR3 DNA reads TGTGCCTGGAGTGGAGTTTACGAGCAGTACTTC.

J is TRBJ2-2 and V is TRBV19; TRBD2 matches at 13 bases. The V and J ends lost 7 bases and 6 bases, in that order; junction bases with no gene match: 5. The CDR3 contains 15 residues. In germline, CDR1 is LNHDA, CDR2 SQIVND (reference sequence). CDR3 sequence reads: CASTSGLAGPGELFF. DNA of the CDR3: TGTGCCAGTACCTCGGGACTAGCGGGACCCGGGGAGCTGTTTTTT. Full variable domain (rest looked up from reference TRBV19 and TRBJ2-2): DGGITQSPKYLFRKEGQNVTLSCEQNLNHDAMYWYRQDPGQGLRLIYYSQIVNDFQKGDIAEGYSVSREKKESFPLTVTSAQKNPTAFYLCASTSGLAGPGELFFGEGSRLTVL.

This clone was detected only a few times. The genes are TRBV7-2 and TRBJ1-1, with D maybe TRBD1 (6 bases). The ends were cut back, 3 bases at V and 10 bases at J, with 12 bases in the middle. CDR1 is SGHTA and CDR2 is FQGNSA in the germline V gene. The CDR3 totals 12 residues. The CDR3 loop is CASSFGGGLAFF. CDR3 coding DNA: TGTGCCAGCAGCTTCGGGGGGGGCTTAGCTTTCTTT.

The DNA for the CDR3 is TGTGCCAGCACCAGATCCGGGACAGGGATCGAGACCCAGTACTTC. Protein: CASTRSGTGIETQYF. V usage is TRBV5-6 and J usage is TRBJ2-5; TRBD1 matches 9 bases. CDR1 is SGHDT, CDR2 YYEEEE, per germline. The trim removed 6 bases at V and 5 bases at J, leaving 11 bases unmatched. The CDR3 loop spans 15 amino acids.

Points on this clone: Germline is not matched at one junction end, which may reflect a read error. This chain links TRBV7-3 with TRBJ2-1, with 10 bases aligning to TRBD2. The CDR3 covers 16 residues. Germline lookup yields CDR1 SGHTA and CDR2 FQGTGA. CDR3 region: CASSSLSPTSGNEQFF. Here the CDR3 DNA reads TGTGCCAGTAGCTCACTAAGCCCGACTAGCGGGAATGAGCAGTTCTTC.

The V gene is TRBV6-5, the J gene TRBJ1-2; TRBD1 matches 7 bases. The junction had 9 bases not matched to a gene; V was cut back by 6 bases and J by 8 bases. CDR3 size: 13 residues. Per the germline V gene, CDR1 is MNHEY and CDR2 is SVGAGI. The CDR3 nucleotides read TGTGCCAGCAGCTCCCAGGGGGTGAGGGGCTACACCTTC. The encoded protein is CASSSQGVRGYTF.

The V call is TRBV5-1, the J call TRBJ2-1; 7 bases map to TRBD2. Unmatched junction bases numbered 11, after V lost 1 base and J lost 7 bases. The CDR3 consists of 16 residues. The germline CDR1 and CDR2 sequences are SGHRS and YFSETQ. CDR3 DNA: TGCGCCAGCAGCTTGTCACCGGCGGGAGTGGGGAATGAGCAGTTCTTC. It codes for CASSLSPAGVGNEQFF.

The CDR3, as DNA: TGTGCCAGCAGTTCCTGGGGGGGTGGCTACACCTTC. This translates into CASSSWGGGYTF. The chain links TRBV27 to TRBJ1-2; a possible D gene is TRBD1 (5 bases). The CDR3 totals 12 residues. V was clipped by 4 bases and J by 7 bases, with 10 bases between them. Per the germline V gene, CDR1 is MNHEY and CDR2 is SMNVEV (reference sequence).

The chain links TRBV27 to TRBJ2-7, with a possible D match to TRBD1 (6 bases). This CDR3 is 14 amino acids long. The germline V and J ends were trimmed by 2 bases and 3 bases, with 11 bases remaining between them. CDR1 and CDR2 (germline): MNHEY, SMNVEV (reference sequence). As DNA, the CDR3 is TGTGCCAGCAGTTTAGCAGGGGCCCTCTACGAGCAGTACTTC. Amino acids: CASSLAGALYEQYF.

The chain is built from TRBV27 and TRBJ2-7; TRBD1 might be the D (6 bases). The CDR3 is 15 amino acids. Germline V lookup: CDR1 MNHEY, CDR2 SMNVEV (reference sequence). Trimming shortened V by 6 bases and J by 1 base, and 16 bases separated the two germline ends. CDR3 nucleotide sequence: TGTGCCAGCAGCCTCGGAAGGGGGAAATCCTACGAGCAGTACTTC. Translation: CASSLGRGKSYEQYF.

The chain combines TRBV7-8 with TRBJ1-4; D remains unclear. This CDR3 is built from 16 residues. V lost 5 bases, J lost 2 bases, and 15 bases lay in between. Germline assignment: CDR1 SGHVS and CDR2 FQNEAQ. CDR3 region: CASSAPRVTTNEKLFF. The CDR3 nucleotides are TGTGCCAGCAGCGCCCCACGGGTGACGACTAATGAAAAACTGTTTTTT.

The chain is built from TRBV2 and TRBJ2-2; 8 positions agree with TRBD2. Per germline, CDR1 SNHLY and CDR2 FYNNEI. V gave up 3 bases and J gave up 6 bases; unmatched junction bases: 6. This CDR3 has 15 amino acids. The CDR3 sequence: CASSEMREEAGELFF. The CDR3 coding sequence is TGTGCCAGCAGTGAGATGCGGGAGGAAGCCGGGGAGCTGTTTTTT.